This is a list of T cell receptor beta chains from one sample in a study of blood T cell repertoires in COVID-19. TCRdb's copy holds only in-frame clones and misses some; the assay was immunoSEQ multiplex PCR. The sample shows 270,000 or so clones, 88% of them seen only once. Sequenced material: PBMCs or T cells enriched from blood (not recorded which). All receptors derive from a woman in her thirties or forties with acute COVID-19. CDR3s include the opening cysteine and the closing phenylalanine or tryptophan. The D gene is left open where the match is weak. The size of a clone is reported for some rows only, either as once, few or many, or as a class for expanded clones.

V gene,J gene,D gene,clone size,CDR3 protein,CDR3 DNA
TRBV11-2,TRBJ2-2,NA,few,CASSFAHTGELFF,TGTGCCAGCAGCTTTGCGCACACCGGGGAGCTGTTTTTT
TRBV28,TRBJ1-2,NA,NA,CASSEFRVAGGYTF,TGTGCCAGCAGTGAGTTCAGGGTAGCAGGCGGCTACACCTTC
TRBV11-2,TRBJ2-1,NA,NA,CASSLGGSAYNEQFF,TGTGCCAGCAGCTTAGGCGGCAGTGCCTACAATGAGCAGTTCTTC
TRBV28,TRBJ1-3,NA,NA,CASSLLTAGNTIYF,TGTGCCAGCAGTTTATTGACAGCCGGAAACACCATATATTTT
TRBV11-3,TRBJ2-5,NA,NA,CASSLDRVEETQYF,TGTGCCAGCAGCTTAGACAGGGTTGAAGAGACCCAGTACTTC
TRBV2,TRBJ1-5,NA,NA,CASSVRGGDQPQHF,TGTGCCAGCAGTGTCCGAGGGGGGGATCAGCCCCAGCATTTT
TRBV9,TRBJ1-1,TRBD1,NA,CASSPRTGWLSSEAFF,TGTGCCAGCAGCCCCCGGACAGGTTGGCTGAGTTCTGAAGCTTTCTTT
TRBV21-1,TRBJ2-7,NA,NA,CASSKGTSGSSYEQYF,TGTGCCAGCAGCAAGGGAACTAGCGGGAGCTCCTACGAGCAGTACTTC
TRBV10-1,TRBJ1-1,NA,NA,CASSHPPTITEAFF,TGCGCCAGCAGCCATCCACCTACGATCACTGAAGCTTTCTTT
TRBV3-1/TRBV3-2,TRBJ1-2,NA,NA,CASSQVSGSYGYTF,TGTGCCAGCAGCCAAGTTTCAGGGTCCTATGGCTACACCTTC
TRBV27,TRBJ1-5,TRBD1,NA,CASSLLPGQGRGNQPQHF,TGTGCCAGCAGTCTCCTCCCGGGACAGGGTAGAGGCAATCAGCCCCAGCATTTT
TRBV2,TRBJ1-1,NA,NA,CASSLDAILTHEAFF,TGTGCCAGCAGTCTAGATGCTATACTAACTCATGAAGCTTTCTTT
TRBV27,TRBJ1-5,TRBD1,NA,CASSSFGTGALYGNQPQHF,TGTGCCAGCAGTTCCTTCGGGACAGGGGCTCTATACGGCAATCAGCCCCAGCATTTT
TRBV5-6,TRBJ2-2,TRBD2,few,CASSRRRGNINTGELFF,TGTGCCAGCAGCCGAAGGCGGGGGAACATCAACACCGGGGAGCTGTTTTTT
TRBV27,TRBJ1-1,NA,NA,CASSLLTGRRGTEAFF,TGTGCCAGCAGTTTATTAACAGGTCGCAGGGGCACTGAAGCTTTCTTT
TRBV24-1,TRBJ2-2,NA,once,CATSVQGWTGELFF,TGTGCCACCAGTGTACAGGGATGGACCGGGGAGCTGTTTTTT
TRBV10-3,TRBJ1-4,TRBD1,NA,CAISEGQGANEKLFF,TGTGCCATCAGTGAGGGACAGGGGGCTAATGAAAAACTGTTTTTT
TRBV28,TRBJ1-1,NA,NA,CASFRGGDTEAFF,TGTGCCTCGTTCCGAGGGGGGGATACTGAAGCTTTCTTT
TRBV4-3,TRBJ1-1,NA,NA,CASSQETTRGTEAFF,TGCGCCAGCAGCCAAGAAACGACTCGGGGCACTGAAGCTTTCTTT
TRBV5-1,TRBJ2-1,TRBD1,NA,CASSLEGTDYNEQFF,TGCGCCAGCAGCTTGGAGGGGACAGACTACAATGAGCAGTTCTTC
TRBV14,TRBJ2-1,TRBD2,NA,CASSPGLSREGDNEQFF,TGTGCCAGCAGCCCGGGTCTTTCGCGGGAGGGGGATAATGAGCAGTTCTTC
TRBV7-9,TRBJ2-5,TRBD1,NA,CASRPGQVEAETQYF,TGTGCCAGCAGACCCGGACAGGTGGAGGCAGAGACCCAGTACTTC
TRBV7-2,TRBJ2-2,NA,NA,CASSLGREEANTGELFF,TGTGCCAGCAGCTTAGGGCGTGAGGAGGCGAACACCGGGGAGCTGTTTTTT
TRBV4-2,TRBJ1-2,NA,NA,CASSPAGGRDGYTF,TGTGCCAGCTCGCCCGCGGGAGGCAGGGATGGCTACACCTTC
TRBV29-1,TRBJ2-3,NA,NA,CSVEDLATHPDTQYF,TGCAGCGTTGAAGATTTAGCGACCCACCCGGATACGCAGTATTTT